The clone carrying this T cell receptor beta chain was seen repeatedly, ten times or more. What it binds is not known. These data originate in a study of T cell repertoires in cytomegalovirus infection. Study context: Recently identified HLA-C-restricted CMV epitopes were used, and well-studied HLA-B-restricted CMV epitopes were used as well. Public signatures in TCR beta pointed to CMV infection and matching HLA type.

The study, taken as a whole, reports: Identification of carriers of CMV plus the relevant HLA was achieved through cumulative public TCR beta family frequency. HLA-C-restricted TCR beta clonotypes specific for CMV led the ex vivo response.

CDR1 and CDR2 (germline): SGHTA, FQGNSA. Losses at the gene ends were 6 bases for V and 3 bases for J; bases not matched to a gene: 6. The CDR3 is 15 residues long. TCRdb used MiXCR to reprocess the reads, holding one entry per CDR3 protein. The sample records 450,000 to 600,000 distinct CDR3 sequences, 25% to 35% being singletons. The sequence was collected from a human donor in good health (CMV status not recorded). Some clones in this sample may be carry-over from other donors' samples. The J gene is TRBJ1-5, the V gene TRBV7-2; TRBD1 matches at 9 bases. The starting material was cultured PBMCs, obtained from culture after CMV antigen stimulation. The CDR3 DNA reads TGTGCCAGCAGTCAACAGGGGGCCCCCAATCAGCCCCAGCATTTT. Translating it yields CASSQQGAPNQPQHF.